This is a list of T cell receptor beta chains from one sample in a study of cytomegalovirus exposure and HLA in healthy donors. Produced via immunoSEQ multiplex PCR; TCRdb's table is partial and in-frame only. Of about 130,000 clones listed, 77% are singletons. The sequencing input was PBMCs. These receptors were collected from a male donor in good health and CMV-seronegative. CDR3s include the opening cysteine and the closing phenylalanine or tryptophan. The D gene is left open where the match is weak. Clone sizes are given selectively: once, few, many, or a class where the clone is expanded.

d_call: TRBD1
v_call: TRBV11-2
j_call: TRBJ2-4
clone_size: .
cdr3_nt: TGTGCCAGCAGCTTAGGGGACAGGGTTAGTAACATTCAGTACTTC
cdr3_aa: CASSLGDRVSNIQYF

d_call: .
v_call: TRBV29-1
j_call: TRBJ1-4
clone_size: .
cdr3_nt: TGCAGCGTTGGTAGGCAGGGTGGGGAAAAACTGTTTTTT
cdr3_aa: CSVGRQGGEKLFF

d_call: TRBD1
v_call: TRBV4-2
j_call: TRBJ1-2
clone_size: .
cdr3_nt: TGTGCCAGCAGCCAAAAATGGCAGGGGGCCAACTATGGCTACACCTTC
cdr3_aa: CASSQKWQGANYGYTF

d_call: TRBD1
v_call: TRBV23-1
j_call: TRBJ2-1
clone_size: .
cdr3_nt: TGCGCCAGCACCCAAATTAAGACAGGGCGCTACAATGAGCAGTTCTTC
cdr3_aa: CASTQIKTGRYNEQFF

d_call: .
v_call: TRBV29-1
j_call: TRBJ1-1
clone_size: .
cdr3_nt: TGCAGCTTTGGGGCCCCTTTGGGCACTGAAGCTTTCTTT
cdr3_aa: CSFGAPLGTEAFF

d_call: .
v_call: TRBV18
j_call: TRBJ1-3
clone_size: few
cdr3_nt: TGTGCCAGCTCACTGGACACCGGTTACCTCTCTGGAAACACCATATATTTT
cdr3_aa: CASSLDTGYLSGNTIYF

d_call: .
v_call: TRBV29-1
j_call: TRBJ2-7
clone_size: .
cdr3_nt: TGCAGCGTTGCGGTAGGTGGAGTCCGGGAGCAGTACTTC
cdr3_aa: CSVAVGGVREQYF

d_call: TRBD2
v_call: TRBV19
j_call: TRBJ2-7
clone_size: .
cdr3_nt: TGTGCCAATAGTATACCAGGCGGGACTAGCGGCTACGAGCAGTACTTC
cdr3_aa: CANSIPGGTSGYEQYF

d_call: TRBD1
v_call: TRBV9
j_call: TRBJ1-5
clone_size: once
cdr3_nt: TGTGCCAGCAGCGTAGGACAGGGGCACGGTCAGCCCCAGCATTTT
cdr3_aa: CASSVGQGHGQPQHF

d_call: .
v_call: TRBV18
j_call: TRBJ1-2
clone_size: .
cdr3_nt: TGTGCCAGCTCACGCGAGACTTCATATGGCTACACCTTC
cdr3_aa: CASSRETSYGYTF

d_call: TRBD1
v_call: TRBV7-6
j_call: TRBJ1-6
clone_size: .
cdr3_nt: TGTGCCAGCAGCCCAACCGGGACAGAGAATTCACCCCTCCACTTT
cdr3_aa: CASSPTGTENSPLHF

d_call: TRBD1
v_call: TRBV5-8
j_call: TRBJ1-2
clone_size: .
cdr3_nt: TGTGCCAACCCGCCGGCGACAGGGAGTGGCTACACCTTC
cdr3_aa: CANPPATGSGYTF

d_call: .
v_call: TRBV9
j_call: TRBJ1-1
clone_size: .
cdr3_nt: TGTGCCAGCAGCTCCCCGACGGGACTCGGGGGCACTGAAGCTTTCTTT
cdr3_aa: CASSSPTGLGGTEAFF

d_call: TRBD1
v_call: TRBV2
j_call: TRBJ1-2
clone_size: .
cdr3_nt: TGTGCCAGCAGTGATCAGGGGGCAAGCTATGGCTACACCTTC
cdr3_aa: CASSDQGASYGYTF

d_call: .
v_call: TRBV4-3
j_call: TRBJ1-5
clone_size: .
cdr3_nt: TGCGCCAGCAGCCAAAGTAGAAATCAGCCCCAGCATTTT
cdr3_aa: CASSQSRNQPQHF

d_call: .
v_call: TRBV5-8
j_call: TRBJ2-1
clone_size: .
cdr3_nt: TGTGCCAGCAGCTTAATATTCCGGGGGGCTAAGGGACTACAGCAGTTCTTC
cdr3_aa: CASSLIFRGAKGLQQFF

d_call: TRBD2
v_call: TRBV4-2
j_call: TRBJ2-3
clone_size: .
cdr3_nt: TGTGCCAGCAGCCAAGATTTAGCGGGAGGAACAGATACGCAGTATTTT
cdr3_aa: CASSQDLAGGTDTQYF

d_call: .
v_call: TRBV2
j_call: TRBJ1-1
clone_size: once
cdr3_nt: TGTGCCAGCAGTAACAGTGGGAACACTGAAGCTTTCTTT
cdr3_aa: CASSNSGNTEAFF

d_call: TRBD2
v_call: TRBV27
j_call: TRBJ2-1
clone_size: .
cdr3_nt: TGTGCCAGCAGTTTAGTTTTGACTAGCGGGAGGGCCGCCTACAATGAGCAGTTCTTC
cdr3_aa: CASSLVLTSGRAAYNEQFF

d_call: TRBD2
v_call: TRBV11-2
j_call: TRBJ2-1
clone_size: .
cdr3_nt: TGTGCCAGCAGTTCGTTAGCGGGAGCCTTGGTGGACAATGAGCAGTTCTTC
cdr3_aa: CASSSLAGALVDNEQFF

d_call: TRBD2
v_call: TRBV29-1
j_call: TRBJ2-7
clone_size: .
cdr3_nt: TGCAGCGTGGCGGGGGGATCCTACGAGCAGTACTTC
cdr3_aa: CSVAGGSYEQYF

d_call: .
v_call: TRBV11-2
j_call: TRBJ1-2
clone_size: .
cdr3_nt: TGTGCCAGCAGCTTGGGGCCGCCGAACCCCTATGGCTACACCTTC
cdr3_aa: CASSLGPPNPYGYTF

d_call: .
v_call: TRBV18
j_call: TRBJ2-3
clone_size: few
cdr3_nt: TGTGCCAGCTCACCAGGGGGGAGGAACACAGATACGCAGTATTTT
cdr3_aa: CASSPGGRNTDTQYF

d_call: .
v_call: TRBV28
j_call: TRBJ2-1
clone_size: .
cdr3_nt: TGTGCCAGCTCACGTGAGGCCGTAGCCGACAATGAGCAGTTCTTC
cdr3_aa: CASSREAVADNEQFF

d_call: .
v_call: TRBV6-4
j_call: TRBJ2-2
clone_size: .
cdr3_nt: TGTGCCAGCAGTGACTCGACTGCGGACACCGGGGAGCTGTTTTTT
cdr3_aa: CASSDSTADTGELFF

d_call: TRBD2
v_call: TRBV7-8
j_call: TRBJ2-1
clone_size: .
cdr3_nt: TGTGCCAGCAGCTCGGGACTAGGAAATTACAATGAGCAGTTCTTC
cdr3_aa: CASSSGLGNYNEQFF

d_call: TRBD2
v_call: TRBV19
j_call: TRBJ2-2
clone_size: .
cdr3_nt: TGTGCCAGTAGGGGTAAGCGGGAGGGCCCGGCCGGGGAGCTGTTTTTT
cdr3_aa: CASRGKREGPAGELFF

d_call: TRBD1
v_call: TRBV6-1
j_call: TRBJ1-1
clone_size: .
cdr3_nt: TGTGCCAGCTTTCGTGACAGGGCCACTGAAGCTTTCTTT
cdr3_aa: CASFRDRATEAFF

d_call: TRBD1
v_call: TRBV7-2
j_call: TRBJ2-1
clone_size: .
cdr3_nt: TGTGCCAGCAGCTCACCGACAGGGCCCGCACGTTACAATGAGCAGTTCTTC
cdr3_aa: CASSSPTGPARYNEQFF

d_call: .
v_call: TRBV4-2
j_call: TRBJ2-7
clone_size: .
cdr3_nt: TGTGCCAGCAGCCAAGATAGGGGCGCCAGGAACCTCTACGAGCAGTACTTC
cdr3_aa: CASSQDRGARNLYEQYF

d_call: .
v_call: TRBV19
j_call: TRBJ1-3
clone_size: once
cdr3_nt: TGTGCCAGTATTCTAGCCCCGGGAAACACCATATATTTT
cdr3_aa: CASILAPGNTIYF

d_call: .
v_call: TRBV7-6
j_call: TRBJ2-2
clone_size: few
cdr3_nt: TGTGCCAGCAGGGGGCGGGGGAACACCGGGGAGCTGTTTTTT
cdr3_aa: CASRGRGNTGELFF

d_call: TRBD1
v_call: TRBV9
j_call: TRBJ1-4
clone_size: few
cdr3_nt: TGTGCCAGCAGCAATGTAGGGACAGGCGGTAATGAAAAACTGTTTTTT
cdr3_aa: CASSNVGTGGNEKLFF

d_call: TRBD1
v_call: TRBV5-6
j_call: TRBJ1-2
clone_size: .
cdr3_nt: TGTGCCAGCAGCAAACCGGGACAGGGGTCCTATGGCTACACCTTC
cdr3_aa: CASSKPGQGSYGYTF

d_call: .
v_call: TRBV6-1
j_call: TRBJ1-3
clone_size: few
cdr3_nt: TGTGCCAGCAGAGAAGGAGGGTCTGGAAACACCATATATTTT
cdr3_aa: CASREGGSGNTIYF

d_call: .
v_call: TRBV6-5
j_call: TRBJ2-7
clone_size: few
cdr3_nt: TGTGCCAGCAGTTACTCGAGTTCAGGGTACGAGCAGTACTTC
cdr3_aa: CASSYSSSGYEQYF

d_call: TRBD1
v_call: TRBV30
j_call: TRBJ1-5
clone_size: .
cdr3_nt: TGTGCCTCCCACGGACAGGACAATCAGCCCCAGCATTTT
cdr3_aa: CASHGQDNQPQHF

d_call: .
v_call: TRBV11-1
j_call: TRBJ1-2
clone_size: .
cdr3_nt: TGTGCCAGCAGCCTCGTCGGGCAGGGTTTGTACTATGGCTACACCTTC
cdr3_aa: CASSLVGQGLYYGYTF

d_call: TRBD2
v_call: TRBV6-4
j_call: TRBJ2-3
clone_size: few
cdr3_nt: TGTGCCAGCAGTGAGCGGGGGGCCACAGATACGCAGTATTTT
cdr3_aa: CASSERGATDTQYF

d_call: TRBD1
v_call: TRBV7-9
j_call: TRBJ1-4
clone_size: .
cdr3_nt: TGTTCCAGCAGCCTCACCGGGACAGGGGGCGGTGAACTGTTTTTT
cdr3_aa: CSSSLTGTGGGELFF

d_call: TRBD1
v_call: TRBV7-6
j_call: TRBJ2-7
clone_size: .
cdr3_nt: TGTGCCAGCAGCTCGACTGAGGACAGGTTCTACGAGCAGTACTTC
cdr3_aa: CASSSTEDRFYEQYF

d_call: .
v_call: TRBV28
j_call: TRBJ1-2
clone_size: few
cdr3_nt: TGTGCCAGCAGTTACAACCTGGTGGGCTACACCTTC
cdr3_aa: CASSYNLVGYTF

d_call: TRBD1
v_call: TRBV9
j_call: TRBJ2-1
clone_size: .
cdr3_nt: TGTGCCAGCAGCGCGATAAACAGGGGGCTACCGTGGAATGAGCAGTTCTTC
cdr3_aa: CASSAINRGLPWNEQFF

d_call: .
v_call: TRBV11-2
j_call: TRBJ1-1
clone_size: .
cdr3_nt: TGTGCCAGCAGCCTCTTTAGAAGGAACACTGAAGCTTTCTTT
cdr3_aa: CASSLFRRNTEAFF

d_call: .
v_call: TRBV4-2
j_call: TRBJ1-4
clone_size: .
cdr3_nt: TGTGCCAGCAGCGGGAGGGAAGGAGGCAATGAAAAACTGTTTTTT
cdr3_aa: CASSGREGGNEKLFF

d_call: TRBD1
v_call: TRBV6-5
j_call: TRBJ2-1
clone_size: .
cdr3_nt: TGTGCCAGCAGTTTCCAGACAGGGAGCGAGCAGTTCTTC
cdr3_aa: CASSFQTGSEQFF

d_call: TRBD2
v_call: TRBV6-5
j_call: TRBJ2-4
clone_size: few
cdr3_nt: TGTGCCAGCAGGCGGGGGATACTAGCCAAAAACATTCAGTACTTC
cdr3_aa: CASRRGILAKNIQYF

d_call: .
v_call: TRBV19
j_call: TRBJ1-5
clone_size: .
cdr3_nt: TGTGCCAGTAGTATAAGTACTGTAAATCAGCCCCAGCATTTT
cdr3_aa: CASSISTVNQPQHF

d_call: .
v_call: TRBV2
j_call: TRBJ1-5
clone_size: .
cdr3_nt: TGTGCCAGCAGTCATAGGGAGAGCAATCAGCCCCAGCATTTT
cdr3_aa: CASSHRESNQPQHF

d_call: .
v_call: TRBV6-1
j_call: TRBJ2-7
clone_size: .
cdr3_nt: TGTGCCAGCAGTGTAGGGGAAGGCTACGAGCAGTACTTC
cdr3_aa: CASSVGEGYEQYF